The text below deals with one T cell receptor beta chain. The table came from immunoSEQ multiplex PCR; TCRdb's copy has only in-frame clones and leaves some out. This sample has tens of thousands of clones, with 65% to 80% found just once. CDR3 size: 16 residues. Germline assignment: CDR1 LGHNA and CDR2 YSLEER. Trimming removed 6 bases from V and 9 bases from J, with 24 bases in between. This record comes from a study of radiotherapy plus CTLA-4 blockade in lung cancer. Study-level background: Objective responses emerged in around a sixth of patients, and roughly 30% attained disease control.

The source of this sequence is a human donor with non-small cell lung cancer who had a complete response to radiotherapy plus ipilimumab. Material: peripheral blood, obtained from a patient treated with radiotherapy plus ipilimumab. The chain employs TRBV4-3 and TRBJ2-1; D perhaps matches TRBD2 (6 bases). CDR3 protein: CASSRDPAGPQGEQFF. The CDR3 coding sequence is TGCGCCAGCAGTCGAGACCCGGCGGGGCCCCAGGGTGAGCAGTTCTTC.